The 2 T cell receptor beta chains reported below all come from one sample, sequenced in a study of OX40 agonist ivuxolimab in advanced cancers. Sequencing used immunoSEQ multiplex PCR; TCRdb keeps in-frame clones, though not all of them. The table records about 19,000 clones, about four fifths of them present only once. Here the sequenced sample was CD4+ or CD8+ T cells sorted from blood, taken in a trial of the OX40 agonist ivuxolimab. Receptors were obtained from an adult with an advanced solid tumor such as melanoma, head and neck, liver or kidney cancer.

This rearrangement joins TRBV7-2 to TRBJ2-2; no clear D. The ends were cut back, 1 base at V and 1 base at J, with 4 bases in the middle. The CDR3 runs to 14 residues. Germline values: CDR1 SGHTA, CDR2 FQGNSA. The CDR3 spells CASSLGQNTGELFF. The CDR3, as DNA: TGTGCCAGCAGCTTAGGGCAGAACACCGGGGAGCTGTTTTTT.

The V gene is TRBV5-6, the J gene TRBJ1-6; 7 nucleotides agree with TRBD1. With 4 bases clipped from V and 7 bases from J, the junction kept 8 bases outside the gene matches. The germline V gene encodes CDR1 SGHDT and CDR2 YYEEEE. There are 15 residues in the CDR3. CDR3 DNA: TGTGCCAGCAGCCGGTTGACAGGGATCAATTCACCCCTCCACTTT. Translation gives CASSRLTGINSPLHF. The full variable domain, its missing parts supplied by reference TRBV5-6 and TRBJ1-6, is DAGVTQSPTHLIKTRGQQVTLRCSPKSGHDTVSWYQQALGQGPQFIFQYYEEEERQRGNFPDRFSGHQFPNYSSELNVNALLLGDSALYLCASSRLTGINSPLHFGNGTRLTVT.